This T cell receptor (beta chain) was sequenced during a study of response to subunit inactivated influenza vaccine listed by TCRdb under 2018. Context from the whole study: Deep quantitative T cell receptor repertoire profiling was used in the study to track responses to a trivalent subunit inactivated influenza vaccine. General conclusions and limits of the study: It was suggested by the authors that each seasonal influenza vaccination may recruit only a limited number of new T cells.

With regard to this clonotype: Its antigen specificity is not known. No clone much larger than this one lies a single base away; base qualities are absent.

Receptor libraries were prepared by RT-PCR. The sequencing machine was an Illumina HiSeq 2500. TCRdb cleaned the public reads at Q25 with fastp, built clones with MiXCR and kept in-frame beta chains. Identical CDR3 proteins give one entry, which carries the most common genes and DNA. The sample data list about 700,000 distinct CDR3 sequences, and 14% of these were observed just once. The ten largest clones take up 7.5% to 8% of the sample. The junction carries 11 bases between V and J, which are trimmed by 0 bases and 6 bases respectively. CDR1 and CDR2, looked up from the germline V gene, are LGHNA and YNFKEQ. Measured from the cysteine to the phenylalanine, the CDR3 is 14 residues long. CDR3 DNA only is kept here, 42 bases in frame from base 1.

Material: PBMCs from blood, obtained 14 to 15 days before vaccination. The receptor was isolated from a man over 45 who received an inactivated influenza vaccine. Donor details come from another sample of the same person, matched by shared clones. The rearrangement combines TRBV4-2 with TRBJ2-5, with the D gene too uncertain to name. The DNA reads as follows: TGTGCCAGCAGCCAAGATCTAGTGGGGAAGACCCAGTACTTC. The translation is CASSQDLVGKTQYF.